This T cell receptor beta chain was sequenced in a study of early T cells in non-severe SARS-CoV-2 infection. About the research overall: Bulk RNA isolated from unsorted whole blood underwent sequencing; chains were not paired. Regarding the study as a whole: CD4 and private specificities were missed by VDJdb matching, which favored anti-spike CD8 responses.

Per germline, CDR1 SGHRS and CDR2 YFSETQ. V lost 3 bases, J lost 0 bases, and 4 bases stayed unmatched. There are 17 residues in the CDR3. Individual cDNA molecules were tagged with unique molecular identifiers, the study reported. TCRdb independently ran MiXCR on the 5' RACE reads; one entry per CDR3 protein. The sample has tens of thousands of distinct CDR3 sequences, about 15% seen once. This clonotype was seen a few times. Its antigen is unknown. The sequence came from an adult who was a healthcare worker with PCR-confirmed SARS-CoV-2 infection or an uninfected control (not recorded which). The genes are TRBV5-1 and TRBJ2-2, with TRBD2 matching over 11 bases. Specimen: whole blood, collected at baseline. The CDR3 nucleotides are TGCGCCAGCAGCTCGACTAGCGGGGTCGCGAACACCGGGGAGCTGTTTTTT. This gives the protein CASSSTSGVANTGELFF.